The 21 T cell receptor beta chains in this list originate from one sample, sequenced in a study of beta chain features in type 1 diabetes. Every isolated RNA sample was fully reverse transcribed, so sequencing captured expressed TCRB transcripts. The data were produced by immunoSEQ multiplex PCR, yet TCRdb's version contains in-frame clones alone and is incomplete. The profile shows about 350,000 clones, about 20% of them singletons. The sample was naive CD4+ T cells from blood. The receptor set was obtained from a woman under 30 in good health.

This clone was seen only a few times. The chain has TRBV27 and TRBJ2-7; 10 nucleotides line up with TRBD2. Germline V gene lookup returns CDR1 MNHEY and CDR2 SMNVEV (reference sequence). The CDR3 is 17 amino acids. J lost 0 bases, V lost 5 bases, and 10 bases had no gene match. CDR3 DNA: TGTGCCAGCAGTGCGACGGGACTAGCGTTGAGCTCCTACGAGCAGTACTTC. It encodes CASSATGLALSSYEQYF.

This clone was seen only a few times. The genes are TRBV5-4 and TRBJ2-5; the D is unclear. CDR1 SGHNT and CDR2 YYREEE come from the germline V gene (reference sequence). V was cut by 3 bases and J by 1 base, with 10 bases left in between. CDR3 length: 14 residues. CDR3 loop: CASSSPPFQETQYF. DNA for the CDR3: TGTGCCAGCAGCTCCCCCCCGTTCCAAGAGACCCAGTACTTC.

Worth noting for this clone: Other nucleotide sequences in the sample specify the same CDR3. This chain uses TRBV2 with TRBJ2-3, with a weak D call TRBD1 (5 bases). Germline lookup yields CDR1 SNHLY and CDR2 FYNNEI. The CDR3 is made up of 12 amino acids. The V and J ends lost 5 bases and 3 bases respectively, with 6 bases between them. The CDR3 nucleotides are TGTGCCAGCAGTCGGACAACAGATACGCAGTATTTT. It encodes CASSRTTDTQYF.

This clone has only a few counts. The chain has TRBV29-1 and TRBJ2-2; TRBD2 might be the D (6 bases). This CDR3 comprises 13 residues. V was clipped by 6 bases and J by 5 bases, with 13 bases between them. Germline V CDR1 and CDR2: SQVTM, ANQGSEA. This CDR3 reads CSVDKAGTGELFF. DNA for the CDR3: TGCAGCGTAGACAAAGCGGGTACCGGGGAGCTGTTTTTT.

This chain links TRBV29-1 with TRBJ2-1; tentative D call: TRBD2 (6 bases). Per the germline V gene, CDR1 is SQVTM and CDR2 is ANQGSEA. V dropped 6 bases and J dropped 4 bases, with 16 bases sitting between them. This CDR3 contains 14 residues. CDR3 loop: CSVTGGGVYNEQFF. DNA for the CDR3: TGCAGCGTCACAGGTGGAGGGGTTTACAATGAGCAGTTCTTC.

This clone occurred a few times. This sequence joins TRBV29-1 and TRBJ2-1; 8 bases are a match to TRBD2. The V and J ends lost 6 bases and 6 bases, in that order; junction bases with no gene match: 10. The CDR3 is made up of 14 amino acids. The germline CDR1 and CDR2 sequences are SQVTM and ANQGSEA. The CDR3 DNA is TGCAGCGTCTTCCTTACCGGGACTAGCAATGAGCAGTTCTTC. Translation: CSVFLTGTSNEQFF.

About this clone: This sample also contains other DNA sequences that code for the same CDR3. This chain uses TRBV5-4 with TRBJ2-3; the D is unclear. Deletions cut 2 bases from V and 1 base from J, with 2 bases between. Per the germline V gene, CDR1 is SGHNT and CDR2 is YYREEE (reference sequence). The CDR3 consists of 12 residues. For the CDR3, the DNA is TGTGCCAGCAGCTTCGGCACAGATACGCAGTATTTT. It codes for CASSFGTDTQYF.

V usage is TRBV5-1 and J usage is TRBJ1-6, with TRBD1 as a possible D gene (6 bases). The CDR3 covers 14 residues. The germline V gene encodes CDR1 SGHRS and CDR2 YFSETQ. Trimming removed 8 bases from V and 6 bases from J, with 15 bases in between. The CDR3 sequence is CASTPGQTNSPLHF. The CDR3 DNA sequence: TGCGCCAGTACCCCCGGACAGACTAATTCACCCCTCCACTTT.

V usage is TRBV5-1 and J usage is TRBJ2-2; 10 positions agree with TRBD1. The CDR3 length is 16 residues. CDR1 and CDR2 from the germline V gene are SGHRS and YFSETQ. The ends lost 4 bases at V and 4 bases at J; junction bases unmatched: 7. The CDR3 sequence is CASSPGQGVGTGELFF. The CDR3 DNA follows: TGCGCCAGCAGCCCAGGACAGGGGGTCGGCACCGGGGAGCTGTTTTTT.

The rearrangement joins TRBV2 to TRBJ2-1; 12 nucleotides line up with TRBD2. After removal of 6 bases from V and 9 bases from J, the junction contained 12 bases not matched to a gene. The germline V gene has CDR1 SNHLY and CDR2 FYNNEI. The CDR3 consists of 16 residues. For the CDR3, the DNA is TGTGCCAGCAGCCCGAACGGACTAGCGGGATTGGGTGAGCAGTTCTTC. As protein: CASSPNGLAGLGEQFF.

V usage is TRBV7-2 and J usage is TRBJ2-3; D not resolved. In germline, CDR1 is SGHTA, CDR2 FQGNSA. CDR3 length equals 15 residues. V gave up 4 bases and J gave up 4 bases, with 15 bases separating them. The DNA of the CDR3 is TGTGCCAGCAGCTCACGACACCCAGCATCAGATACGCAGTATTTT. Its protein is CASSSRHPASDTQYF.

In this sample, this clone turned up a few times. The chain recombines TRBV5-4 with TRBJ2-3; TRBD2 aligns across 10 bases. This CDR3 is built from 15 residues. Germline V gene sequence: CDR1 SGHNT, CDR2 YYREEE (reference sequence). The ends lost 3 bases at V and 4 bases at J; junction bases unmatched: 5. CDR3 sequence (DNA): TGTGCCAGCAGCTCCCCAGCGGGAGGGGCAGATACGCAGTATTTT. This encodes CASSSPAGGADTQYF. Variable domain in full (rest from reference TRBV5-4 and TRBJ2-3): ETGVTQSPTHLIKTRGQQVTLRCSSQSGHNTVSWYQQALGQGPQFIFQYYREEENGRGNFPPRFSGLQFPNYSSELNVNALELDDSALYLCASSSPAGGADTQYFGPGTRLTVL.

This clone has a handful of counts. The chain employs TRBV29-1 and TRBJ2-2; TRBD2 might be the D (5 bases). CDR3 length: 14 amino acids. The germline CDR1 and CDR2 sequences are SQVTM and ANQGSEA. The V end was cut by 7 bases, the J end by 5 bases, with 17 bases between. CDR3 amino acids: CSAERYGKTGELFF. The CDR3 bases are TGCAGCGCCGAAAGATACGGGAAAACCGGGGAGCTGTTTTTT.

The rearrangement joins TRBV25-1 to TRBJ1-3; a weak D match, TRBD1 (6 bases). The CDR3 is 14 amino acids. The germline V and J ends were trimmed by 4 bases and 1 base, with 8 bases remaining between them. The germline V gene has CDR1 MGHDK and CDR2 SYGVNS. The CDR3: CASSVTGSGNTIYF. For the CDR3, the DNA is TGTGCCAGCAGTGTTACAGGGTCTGGAAACACCATATATTTT.

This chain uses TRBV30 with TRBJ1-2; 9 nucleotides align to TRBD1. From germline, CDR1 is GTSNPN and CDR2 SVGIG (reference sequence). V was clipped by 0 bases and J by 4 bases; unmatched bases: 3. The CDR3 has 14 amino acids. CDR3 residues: CAWSVGQGGYGYTF. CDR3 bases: TGTGCCTGGAGTGTGGGACAGGGAGGCTATGGCTACACCTTC.

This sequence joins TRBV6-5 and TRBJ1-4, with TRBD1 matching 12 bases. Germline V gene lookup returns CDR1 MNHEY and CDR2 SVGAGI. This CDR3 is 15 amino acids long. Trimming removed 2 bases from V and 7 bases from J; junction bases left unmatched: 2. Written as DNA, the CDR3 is TGTGCCAGCAGTTACCGGGACAGGGGGCGTGAAAAACTGTTTTTT. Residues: CASSYRDRGREKLFF.

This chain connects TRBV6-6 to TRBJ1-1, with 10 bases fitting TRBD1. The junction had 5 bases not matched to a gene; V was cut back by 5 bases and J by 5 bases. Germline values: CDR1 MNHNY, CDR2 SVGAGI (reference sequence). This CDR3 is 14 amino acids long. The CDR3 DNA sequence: TGTGCCAGCAGTCGGACAGGGGGGATTACTGAAGCTTTCTTT. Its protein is CASSRTGGITEAFF.

The chain's CDR3 is CASSLDRTNNSPLHF. The DNA of the CDR3 is TGCGCCAGCAGCTTGGACAGGACGAATAATTCACCCCTCCACTTT. J is TRBJ1-6 and V is TRBV5-1; tentatively, D is TRBD1 (5 bases). This CDR3 region has 15 residues. V lost 0 bases to trimming and J lost 5 bases, with 9 bases between them. Germline-derived CDR1 and CDR2 are SGHRS and YFSETQ.

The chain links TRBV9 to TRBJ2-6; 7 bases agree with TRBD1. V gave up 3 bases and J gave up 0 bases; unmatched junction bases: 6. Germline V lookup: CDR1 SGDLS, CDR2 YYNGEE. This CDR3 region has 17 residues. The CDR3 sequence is CASSARQGPSGANVLTF. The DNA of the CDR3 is TGTGCCAGCAGCGCAAGACAGGGCCCCTCTGGGGCCAACGTCCTGACTTTC.

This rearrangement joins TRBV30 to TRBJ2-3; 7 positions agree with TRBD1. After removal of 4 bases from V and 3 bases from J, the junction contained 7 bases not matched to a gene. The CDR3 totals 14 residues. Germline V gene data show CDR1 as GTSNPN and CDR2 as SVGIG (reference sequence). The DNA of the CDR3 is TGTGCCTGGACAAGGGGGCAGTTGACAGATACGCAGTATTTT. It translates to CAWTRGQLTDTQYF.

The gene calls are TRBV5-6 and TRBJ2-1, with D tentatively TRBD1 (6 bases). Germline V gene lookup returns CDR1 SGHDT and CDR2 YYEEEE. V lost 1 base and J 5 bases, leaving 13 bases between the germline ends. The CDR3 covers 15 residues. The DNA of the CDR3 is TGTGCCAGCAGCTTGCGACAGGCCGTCAACAATGAGCAGTTCTTC. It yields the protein CASSLRQAVNNEQFF.